This T cell receptor (beta chain) was found in a study of T cell responses to AZD1222 COVID-19 vaccine. Study details: Investigators merged groups given second doses at roughly 4 or roughly 12 weeks.

This clone was counted once. What it recognizes is unknown. Some clones are missing from TCRdb's copy, which holds only in-frame ones; the method was immunoSEQ multiplex PCR. The repertoire holds about 130,000 clones, with approximately 88% as singletons. The CDR3 consists of 16 residues. Per the germline V gene, CDR1 is MGHRA and CDR2 is YSYEKL. V lost 1 base and J 0 bases, leaving 11 bases between the germline ends. Study results and caveats: White British ancestry dominated among donors, who included more females, and clonal diversity was possibly underestimated. Spike-specific TCR breadth and depth rose after two AZD1222 doses.

This clonotype was sampled from an adult in good health. V usage is TRBV4-1 and J usage is TRBJ2-3; tentative D call: TRBD2 (5 bases). The source material was peripheral blood, sampled on day 0 of AZD1222 vaccination. The CDR3 nucleotides read TGCGCCAGCAGCCAAGGTGGCGGGTGGAGCACAGATACGCAGTATTTT. Residues: CASSQGGGWSTDTQYF.